Listed below are T cell receptor beta chains from one sample, sequenced in a study of radiation and T cells in renal cell carcinoma. Here immunoSEQ multiplex PCR was the method, and the copy in TCRdb shows in-frame clones only, minus some. The data hold some 100,000 clones, with over 65% observed a single time. The material was blood, obtained from a patient whose treatment included radiotherapy and nephrectomy. Receptors originate from a man in his 60s with renal cell carcinoma. The CDR3 runs from the conserved cysteine through the conserved F or W. D genes are given only for firm matches. Only some rows state a clone size, as once, few, many or a class for expanded clones.

v_call: TRBV29-1
d_call: .
clone_size: .
j_call: TRBJ2-3
cdr3_aa: CSSTRQVSRDTQYF
cdr3_nt: TGCAGCTCTACGAGACAGGTCTCGAGGGATACGCAGTATTTT

v_call: TRBV5-1
d_call: .
clone_size: .
j_call: TRBJ2-1
cdr3_aa: CASRLARGRSSYNEQFF
cdr3_nt: TGCGCCAGCAGATTGGCAAGGGGACGGAGCTCCTACAATGAGCAGTTCTTC

v_call: TRBV7-2
d_call: .
clone_size: .
j_call: TRBJ2-5
cdr3_aa: CASSSIRGTQYF
cdr3_nt: TGTGCCAGCAGCTCCATTCGGGGAACCCAGTACTTC

v_call: TRBV5-1
d_call: .
clone_size: .
j_call: TRBJ2-7
cdr3_aa: CASSLGPGKSYEQYF
cdr3_nt: TGCGCCAGCAGCTTGGGCCCCGGGAAGAGCTACGAGCAGTACTTC

v_call: TRBV28
d_call: TRBD2
clone_size: .
j_call: TRBJ2-3
cdr3_aa: CASTLAGGRGTDTQYF
cdr3_nt: TGTGCCAGCACTTTAGCGGGAGGGAGGGGCACAGATACGCAGTATTTT

v_call: TRBV6-1
d_call: .
clone_size: .
j_call: TRBJ2-1
cdr3_aa: CASSVAGTSYNEQFF
cdr3_nt: TGTGCCAGCAGTGTTGCGGGAACCTCCTACAATGAGCAGTTCTTC

v_call: TRBV7-6
d_call: .
clone_size: .
j_call: TRBJ2-7
cdr3_aa: CASSLDVQGPYEQYF
cdr3_nt: TGTGCCAGCAGCCTGGACGTACAGGGCCCCTACGAGCAGTACTTC

v_call: TRBV4-2
d_call: TRBD2
clone_size: .
j_call: TRBJ2-7
cdr3_aa: CASSQDEAGAGYEQYF
cdr3_nt: TGTGCCAGCAGCCAAGATGAGGCGGGAGCAGGGTACGAGCAGTACTTC

v_call: TRBV6-4
d_call: .
clone_size: .
j_call: TRBJ1-4
cdr3_aa: CASSEVAARPEKLFF
cdr3_nt: TGTGCCAGCAGTGAAGTGGCCGCTAGGCCGGAAAAACTGTTTTTT

v_call: TRBV2
d_call: .
clone_size: .
j_call: TRBJ2-1
cdr3_aa: CASSEARQSGFF
cdr3_nt: TGTGCCAGCAGTGAAGCGCGGCAGAGTGGGTTCTTC

v_call: TRBV5-6
d_call: .
clone_size: few
j_call: TRBJ2-1
cdr3_aa: CASSFSNEQFF
cdr3_nt: TGTGCCAGCAGCTTTTCCAATGAGCAGTTCTTC

v_call: TRBV2
d_call: .
clone_size: .
j_call: TRBJ1-2
cdr3_aa: CASRADSYGYTF
cdr3_nt: TGTGCCAGCAGGGCGGACAGCTATGGCTACACCTTC

v_call: TRBV28
d_call: .
clone_size: .
j_call: TRBJ1-5
cdr3_aa: CASSTVQPQHF
cdr3_nt: TGTGCCAGCAGCACAGTTCAGCCCCAGCATTTT

v_call: TRBV6-5
d_call: .
clone_size: many
j_call: TRBJ2-3
cdr3_aa: CASSSRGFTDTQYF
cdr3_nt: TGTGCCAGCAGCTCCCGGGGGTTCACAGATACGCAGTATTTT

v_call: TRBV18
d_call: TRBD2
clone_size: .
j_call: TRBJ2-1
cdr3_aa: CASSPPPSGNNEQFF
cdr3_nt: TGTGCCAGCTCGCCTCCGCCTAGCGGGAACAATGAGCAGTTCTTC

v_call: TRBV19
d_call: .
clone_size: .
j_call: TRBJ1-5
cdr3_aa: CASSANGVGNQPQHF
cdr3_nt: TGTGCCAGTAGTGCTAATGGGGTGGGTAATCAGCCCCAGCATTTT

v_call: TRBV14
d_call: .
clone_size: .
j_call: TRBJ2-7
cdr3_aa: CASSQAGRGSSYEQYF
cdr3_nt: TGTGCCAGCAGCCAAGCGGGGAGAGGGAGCTCCTACGAGCAGTACTTC

v_call: TRBV7-9
d_call: TRBD1
clone_size: few
j_call: TRBJ1-2
cdr3_aa: CASSLLHRGFNGYTF
cdr3_nt: TGTGCCAGCAGCTTACTTCACAGGGGGTTTAATGGCTACACCTTC